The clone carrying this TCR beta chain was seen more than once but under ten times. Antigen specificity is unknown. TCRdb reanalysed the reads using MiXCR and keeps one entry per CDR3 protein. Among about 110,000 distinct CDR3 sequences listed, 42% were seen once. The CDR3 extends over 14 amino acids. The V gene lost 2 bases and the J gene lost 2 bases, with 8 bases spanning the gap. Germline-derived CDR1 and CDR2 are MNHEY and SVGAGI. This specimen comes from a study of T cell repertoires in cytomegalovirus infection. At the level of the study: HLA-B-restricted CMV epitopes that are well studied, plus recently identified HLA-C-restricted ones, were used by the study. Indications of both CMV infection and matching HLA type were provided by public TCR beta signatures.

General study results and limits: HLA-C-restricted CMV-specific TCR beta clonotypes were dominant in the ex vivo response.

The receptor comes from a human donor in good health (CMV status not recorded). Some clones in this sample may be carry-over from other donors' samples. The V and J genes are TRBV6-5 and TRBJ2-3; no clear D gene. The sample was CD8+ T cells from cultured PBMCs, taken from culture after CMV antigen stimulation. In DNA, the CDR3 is TGTGCCAGCAGTTACATCTTCCCCACAGATACGCAGTATTTT. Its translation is CASSYIFPTDTQYF.